This T cell receptor beta chain was captured by sequencing in a study of CD8 T cells in Susac syndrome. Random hexamers were used to reverse transcribe an amount of about 0.45 to 1 ug RNA. TCRdb re-analysed the immunoSEQ multiplex PCR reads in MiXCR, keeping a single row per CDR3 protein. The sample shows around 300,000 distinct CDR3 sequences, about 91% of them seen only once. V shed 0 bases and J shed 3 bases, with 17 bases lying between them. The CDR3 runs to 18 residues. The TCR comes from a human donor with multiple sclerosis. The chain joins TRBV12-3 or TRBV12-4 to TRBJ2-2, with a tentative D call TRBD1 (6 bases). Sample: CD8+ T cells from PBMCs. The CDR3 sequence: CASSLAPRQVADTGELFF. As DNA, the CDR3 is TGTGCCAGCAGTTTAGCCCCTCGACAGGTTGCAGACACCGGGGAGCTGTTTTTT.